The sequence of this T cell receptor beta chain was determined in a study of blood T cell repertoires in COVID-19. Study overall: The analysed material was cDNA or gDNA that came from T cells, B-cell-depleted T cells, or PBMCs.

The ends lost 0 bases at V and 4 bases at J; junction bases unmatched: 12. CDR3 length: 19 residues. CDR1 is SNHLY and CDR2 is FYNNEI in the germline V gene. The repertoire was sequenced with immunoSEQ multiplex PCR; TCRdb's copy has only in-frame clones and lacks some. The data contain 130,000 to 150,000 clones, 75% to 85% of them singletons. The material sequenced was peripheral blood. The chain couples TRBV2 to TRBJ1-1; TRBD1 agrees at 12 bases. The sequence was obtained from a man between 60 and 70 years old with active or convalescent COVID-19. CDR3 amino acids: CASSEALVPGQGAGTEAFF. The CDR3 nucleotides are TGTGCCAGCAGTGAAGCCCTTGTCCCGGGACAGGGGGCTGGCACTGAAGCTTTCTTT.